One sample yielded the 27 T cell receptor beta chains listed below, sequenced in a study of control samples from healthy donors and cancer patients. Generated by immunoSEQ multiplex PCR, the TCRdb table keeps only in-frame clones and is missing some. The top ten clones hold about an eighth of a sample with approximately 150,000 clones, around 94% of them seen once. The sequenced sample was blood. The receptors were sampled from a man aged 35-49 years in good health.

The chain recombines TRBV4-1 with TRBJ1-5; D gene ambiguous. Germline CDR1 reads MGHRA; CDR2 reads YSYEKL. This CDR3 is 19 amino acids long. V lost 4 bases and J lost 5, with 27 bases in between. Here the CDR3 DNA reads TGCGCCAGCAGCCCAAGTCTGAGTCTATTCCGACTGGGGTATCAGCCCCAGCATTTT. It encodes CASSPSLSLFRLGYQPQHF.

The rearrangement joins TRBV5-1 to TRBJ2-1; D uncertain. Per the germline V gene, CDR1 is SGHRS and CDR2 is YFSETQ. This CDR3 is 12 amino acids long. The V and J ends lost 0 bases and 7 bases respectively, with 5 bases between them. CDR3 protein: CASSLDDNEQFF. The CDR3 coding sequence is TGCGCCAGCAGCTTGGATGATAATGAGCAGTTCTTC.

As for this clone: The same CDR3 arises from other DNA sequences in this sample as well. This chain connects TRBV6-1 to TRBJ1-5; D not resolved. The CDR3 spans 15 residues. The V gene's germline CDR1 is MNHNS and CDR2 SASEGT. Trimming pared 1 base from V and 4 bases from J, leaving 11 bases between. CDR3 in amino acids: CASSEGTAGNQPQHF. The CDR3 nucleotides are TGTGCCAGCAGTGAAGGAACCGCCGGGAATCAGCCCCAGCATTTT.

The chain couples TRBV18 to TRBJ1-1; no clear D gene. V was trimmed by 4 bases and J by 1 base, leaving 7 bases between them. The CDR3 runs 13 residues. CDR1 is KGHSH and CDR2 is LQKENI in the germline V gene. CDR3 residues: CASSRNRNTEAFF. CDR3 bases: TGTGCCAGCTCACGGAACAGGAACACTGAAGCTTTCTTT.

The CDR3 DNA is TGTGCCAGCAGACCTATTCGGGGGCACACTGAAGCTTTCTTT. Translated: CASRPIRGHTEAFF. The chain carries TRBV6-2 or TRBV6-3 and TRBJ1-1; tentative D call: TRBD1 (6 bases). The V gene's germline CDR1 is MNHEY and CDR2 SVGEGT. Trimming pared 6 bases from V and 3 bases from J, leaving 14 bases between. The CDR3 loop spans 14 amino acids.

The chain joins TRBV10-2 to TRBJ2-2, with D hard to call. Germline V lookup: CDR1 WSHSY, CDR2 SAAADI. Trimming stripped 0 bases from V and 8 bases from J, with 10 bases between. The CDR3 totals 14 residues. In DNA, the CDR3 is TGCGCCAGCAGTGAGTCGATCTGGACGGGGGAGCTGTTTTTT. Protein sequence: CASSESIWTGELFF.

The rearrangement links TRBV28 to TRBJ2-1; D is perhaps TRBD2 (6 bases). Per germline, CDR1 MDHEN and CDR2 SYDVKM. Trimming cost V 7 bases and J 0 bases, with 13 bases left between them. The CDR3 covers 15 residues. The CDR3 loop is CASNPASDSYNEQFF. In DNA form, the CDR3 reads TGTGCCAGCAACCCCGCTAGCGACTCCTACAATGAGCAGTTCTTC.

The rearrangement joins TRBV5-5 to TRBJ2-7, with 8 bases lining up with TRBD1. The germline gives CDR1 SGHKS, CDR2 YYEKEE (reference sequence). CDR3 length equals 13 residues. V lost 4 bases and J lost 5; bases outside the gene matches: 5. The CDR3 bases are TGTGCCAGCAGCAAGGACAGGGTTCACGAGCAGTACTTC. Protein product: CASSKDRVHEQYF.

The count of this clone is one. The rearrangement uses TRBV6-5 and TRBJ2-4; 7 nucleotides align to TRBD1. J was trimmed by 6 bases and V by 6 bases; bases with no gene match: 5. Germline CDR1 reads MNHEY; CDR2 reads SVGAGI. This CDR3 has 13 residues. CDR3 sequence: CASRSRQGNIQYF. The DNA for the CDR3 is TGTGCCAGCAGGTCTAGACAGGGAAACATTCAGTACTTC.

The chain is built from TRBV28 and TRBJ1-1; D not certain. The CDR3 runs to 11 residues. V dropped 10 bases and J dropped 1 base, with 7 bases sitting between them. The germline V gene has CDR1 MDHEN and CDR2 SYDVKM. The CDR3 region is CATKGNTEAFF. Written as DNA, the CDR3 is TGTGCCACCAAAGGGAACACTGAAGCTTTCTTT.

J is TRBJ2-2 and V is TRBV28, with D perhaps assigned TRBD1 or TRBD2 (5 bases each). V was shortened by 3 bases and J by 5 bases, with 10 bases between the two germline ends. The CDR3 loop spans 14 amino acids. From germline, CDR1 is MDHEN and CDR2 SYDVKM. The CDR3 DNA reads as TGTGCCAGCAGTTTGGTGGGACGGACCGGGGAGCTGTTTTTT. Its translation is CASSLVGRTGELFF. Together with reference TRBV28 and TRBJ2-2, the CDR3 gives the full variable domain: DVKVTQSSRYLVKRTGEKVFLECVQDMDHENMFWYRQDPGLGLRLIYFSYDVKMKEKGDIPEGYSVSREKKERFSLILESASTNQTSMYLCASSLVGRTGELFFGEGSRLTVL.

The genes are TRBV25-1 and TRBJ2-1; a weak D match, TRBD1 (6 bases). CDR1 and CDR2 (germline): MGHDK, SYGVNS. This CDR3 is built from 12 residues. Deletions cut 7 bases from V and 5 bases from J, with 9 bases between. The CDR3 DNA reads TGTGCCAGCATGGACAGACACAATGAGCAGTTCTTC. Translated, it gives CASMDRHNEQFF.

The J gene is TRBJ2-7, the V gene TRBV7-8; D remains unclear. Trimming removed 5 bases from V and 6 bases from J, with 17 bases in between. The CDR3 has 14 amino acids. CDR1 is SGHVS and CDR2 is FQNEAQ in the germline V gene. The CDR3 protein is CASSPQSVDGEQYF. The CDR3 nucleotides are TGTGCCAGCAGCCCCCAGAGTGTAGACGGCGAGCAGTACTTC.

This clone was seen a single time. V and J are TRBV12-3 or TRBV12-4 and TRBJ2-1; D gene uncertain. Trimming pared 3 bases from V and 4 bases from J, leaving 7 bases between. This CDR3 contains 13 residues. The CDR3 here is CASSFGRYNEQFF. The CDR3 nucleotides are TGTGCCAGCAGTTTTGGACGATACAATGAGCAGTTCTTC.

The V gene is TRBV28, the J gene TRBJ2-1; D ambiguous. There are 15 residues in the CDR3. From germline, CDR1 is MDHEN and CDR2 SYDVKM. V was pared by 4 bases and J by 0 bases, with 10 bases between. CDR3 DNA: TGTGCCAGCAGTTCACGACTCGACTCCTACAATGAGCAGTTCTTC. It is translated as CASSSRLDSYNEQFF.

The gene calls are TRBV6-1 and TRBJ2-5; TRBD1 might be the D (6 bases). This CDR3 spans 13 amino acids. Trimming shortened V by 3 bases and J by 6 bases, and 11 bases separated the two germline ends. CDR1 is MNHNS and CDR2 is SASEGT in the germline V gene. This CDR3 reads CASSDRGAKTQYF. CDR3 DNA: TGTGCCAGCAGTGACAGGGGTGCCAAGACCCAGTACTTC.

In this sample, this clone turned up once. The CDR3 region is CASSPRGAPLAKNIQYF. In nucleotides, the CDR3 is TGTGCCAGCAGCCCTAGGGGGGCCCCTTTAGCCAAAAACATTCAGTACTTC. This sequence joins TRBV11-2 and TRBJ2-4; D is possibly TRBD1 or TRBD2 (6 bases each). Trimming stripped 5 bases from V and 0 bases from J, with 17 bases between. This CDR3 spans 17 amino acids. CDR1 and CDR2 from the germline V gene are SGHAT and FQNNGV.

This chain links TRBV12-3 or TRBV12-4 with TRBJ1-4, with D perhaps TRBD1 (5 bases). V gave up 0 bases and J gave up 13 bases, with 6 bases separating them. CDR3 length equals 11 residues. In DNA, the CDR3 is TGTGCCAGCAGTTTAGCTGGGGGACTGTTTTTT. This gives the protein CASSLAGGLFF.

The chain carries TRBV18 and TRBJ1-5, with a weak D call TRBD1 (6 bases). CDR3 length: 15 amino acids. The V end lost 4 bases, the J end lost 5 bases, and 15 bases lay between the germline ends. The germline V gene encodes CDR1 KGHSH and CDR2 LQKENI. CDR3 DNA sequence: TGTGCCAGCTCACGATCGGACAGTCTTGATCAGCCCCAGCATTTT. This sequence encodes CASSRSDSLDQPQHF.

The chain joins TRBV6-5 to TRBJ1-1; D may be TRBD1 (5 bases). Germline-derived CDR1 and CDR2 are MNHEY and SVGAGI. V dropped 8 bases and J dropped 5 bases, with 12 bases sitting between them. The CDR3 sequence is 12 residues long. The CDR3 DNA reads as TGTGCCAGCGGCACGGGGGAAACTGAAGCTTTCTTT. Protein sequence: CASGTGETEAFF.

This clone was picked up one time. The chain recombines TRBV27 with TRBJ1-2, with D maybe TRBD1 (5 bases). There are 15 residues in the CDR3. Per germline, CDR1 MNHEY and CDR2 SMNVEV (reference sequence). V was clipped by 5 bases and J by 0 bases, with 13 bases between them. CDR3 nucleotides: TGTGCCAGCAGTACGATCCAGGGTTCTAACTATGGCTACACCTTC. This gives the protein CASSTIQGSNYGYTF.

The chain is built from TRBV6-1 and TRBJ2-3, with 11 bases lining up with TRBD2. Germline V gene lookup returns CDR1 MNHNS and CDR2 SASEGT. Germline trimming cut 3 bases from V and 4 bases from J; bases unmatched to any gene: 3. CDR3 length equals 15 residues. The CDR3 sequence is CASSDLAGGPDTQYF. CDR3 nucleotide sequence: TGTGCCAGCAGTGATTTAGCGGGGGGGCCAGATACGCAGTATTTT.

This chain joins TRBV19 and TRBJ2-3, with D possibly matching TRBD1 (6 bases). The CDR3 sequence is 13 residues long. Trimming shortened V by 9 bases and J by 4 bases, and 14 bases separated the two germline ends. The germline gives CDR1 LNHDA, CDR2 SQIVND (reference sequence). CDR3: CASRKQGPDTQYF. For the CDR3, the DNA is TGTGCCAGCCGGAAACAGGGCCCAGATACGCAGTATTTT. Based on the CDR3 plus reference TRBV19 and TRBJ2-3, the full variable domain is DGGITQSPKYLFRKEGQNVTLSCEQNLNHDAMYWYRQDPGQGLRLIYYSQIVNDFQKGDIAEGYSVSREKKESFPLTVTSAQKNPTAFYLCASRKQGPDTQYFGPGTRLTVL.

The chain uses TRBV4-3 and TRBJ1-2; tentatively, D is TRBD1 (5 bases). V dropped 0 bases and J dropped 1 base, with 12 bases sitting between them. Per the germline V gene, CDR1 is LGHNA and CDR2 is YSLEER. The length of the CDR3 is 16 residues. CDR3 DNA: TGCGCCAGCAGCCAAGATAGCCCAGGGATTAACTATGGCTACACCTTC. It yields the protein CASSQDSPGINYGYTF.

This clone has only one observation. This chain joins TRBV5-6 and TRBJ2-3; 9 nucleotides match TRBD1. Germline V gene sequence: CDR1 SGHDT, CDR2 YYEEEE. The trim removed 4 bases at V and 6 bases at J, leaving 9 bases unmatched. The CDR3 totals 15 residues. The CDR3 protein is CASSLGTGHLDTQYF. The CDR3 DNA reads TGTGCCAGCAGCCTCGGGACAGGGCACCTCGATACGCAGTATTTT.

The J gene is TRBJ1-2, the V gene TRBV6-5, with a tentative D call TRBD1 (6 bases). CDR3 length: 14 amino acids. Germline values: CDR1 MNHEY, CDR2 SVGAGI. Trimming took 2 bases from V and 6 from J, leaving 13 bases between them. CDR3: CASSYRGRGNGYTF. CDR3 DNA sequence: TGTGCCAGCAGTTACAGAGGCAGGGGAAATGGCTACACCTTC.

The chain recombines TRBV2 with TRBJ1-1; the D is unclear. The V and J ends lost 7 bases and 0 bases respectively, with 9 bases between them. Germline loops: CDR1 SNHLY, CDR2 FYNNEI. The CDR3 sequence is 13 residues long. The CDR3 loop reads CASTQLVNTEAFF. The CDR3 region has the DNA TGTGCCAGCACCCAATTAGTGAACACTGAAGCTTTCTTT.